This TCR beta chain was profiled in a study of regulatory T cells in long-lasting Graves disease. General observations from the study: Owing to a sample size that was small, accuracy may have been reduced.

The CDR3 is made up of 13 amino acids. Germline lookup yields CDR1 LGHDT and CDR2 YNNKEL (reference sequence). Described time point: newly diagnosed GD, antithyroid drugs for less than 3 months. The TCR library was made from RNA that had been extracted from PBMCs in TRIzol. Library construction for TCR beta used iRepertoire HTBI primers and Arm-PCR of CDR3 regions. TCRdb processed the multiplex PCR reads anew with MiXCR; each CDR3 protein has one entry. The table has some 350,000 distinct CDR3 sequences, roughly 17% seen once. About this clonotype itself: Its antigen is still unknown. A read error is the likely source, as a far larger clone sits one nucleotide away.

This sample was also put to use in a study of T cells in Graves' hyperthyroidism and ophthalmopathy. As that report states: A model built on 13 V-J features separated ophthalmopathy from stable hyperthyroidism.

This chain joins TRBV3-1 and TRBJ2-4, with D perhaps matching TRBD1 or TRBD2 (5 bases each). The clonotype was recovered from a woman under 30 with Graves disease. This specimen was peripheral blood mononuclear cells (PBMCs), taken at new diagnosis, from a patient treated with antithyroid drugs. Here the CDR3 reads CASSQSRDAGQLF. The CDR3 DNA is TGTGCCAGCAGCCAATCCCGGGACGCCGGGCAGCTCTTC.